Following are 7 T cell receptor beta chains from one sample sequenced in a study of blood T cell repertoires in COVID-19. The method was immunoSEQ multiplex PCR; TCRdb's version includes in-frame clones alone and lacks a portion of them. This sample yields 84,000 or so clones, of which over 65% are seen a single time; about half belongs to the top ten. The sample comprised peripheral blood. These receptors were obtained from a human donor in a cohort sampled during active COVID-19.

The chain uses TRBV5-1 and TRBJ1-1; 10 bases fit TRBD1. The ends lost 3 bases at V and 0 bases at J; junction bases unmatched: 5. This CDR3 contains 16 residues. Germline V gives CDR1 SGHRS, CDR2 YFSETQ. The DNA for the CDR3 is TGCGCCAGCAGCTGGAGGGACAGGGGTCTGAACACTGAAGCTTTCTTT. Protein sequence: CASSWRDRGLNTEAFF.

The rearrangement links TRBV2 to TRBJ2-7, with TRBD1 matching over 9 bases. There are 16 residues in the CDR3. The germline V gene has CDR1 SNHLY and CDR2 FYNNEI. The trim removed 1 base at V and 0 bases at J, leaving 4 bases unmatched. The CDR3 region has the DNA TGTGCCAGCAGTGAAGTCCGGGGACAGGGCTCCTACGAGCAGTACTTC. Translating it yields CASSEVRGQGSYEQYF.

V gene TRBV29-1 combines with J gene TRBJ1-4, with D hard to call. Germline loops: CDR1 SQVTM, CDR2 ANQGSEA. This CDR3 contains 14 residues. The V end was cut by 7 bases, the J end by 5 bases, with 17 bases between. The CDR3 DNA is TGCAGCGGGTTACTCAGAGGTTCAAATGAAAAACTGTTTTTT. Protein sequence: CSGLLRGSNEKLFF.

About this clone itself: At one end the junction does not follow the germline gene, possibly because of a read error. This chain joins TRBV6-5 and TRBJ2-1, with TRBD1 matching 7 bases. Germline lookup yields CDR1 MNHEY and CDR2 SVGAGI. The CDR3 runs to 13 residues. DNA of the CDR3: TGTGCCAGCAGTTACTCGCTCCGACAGGGAGAGGTCTTC. Protein: CASSYSLRQGEVF.

This chain joins TRBV7-2 and TRBJ1-1; 10 positions match TRBD1. CDR1 and CDR2 from the germline V gene are SGHTA and FQGNSA. The CDR3 has 15 amino acids. V lost 4 bases, J lost 5 bases, and 7 bases stayed unmatched. In nucleotides, the CDR3 is TGTGCCAGCAGCTACCGACAGGGGGCGAGGACTGAAGCTTTCTTT. Its protein is CASSYRQGARTEAFF.

This clone came up many times. The chain combines TRBV7-9 with TRBJ1-3; D call uncertain. Germline CDR1 reads SEHNR; CDR2 reads FQNEAQ (reference sequence). This CDR3 has 12 amino acids. V was cut by 5 bases and J by 2 bases, with 4 bases left in between. The CDR3 protein is CASSLTGNTIYF. CDR3 in DNA: TGTGCCAGCAGCCTAACTGGAAACACCATATATTTT.

About this clone: An end of the junction does not agree with germline; a read error may underlie this. The chain employs TRBV7-7 and TRBJ2-2, with 10 nucleotides matching TRBD2. This CDR3 is 17 amino acids long. The germline gives CDR1 SSHAT, CDR2 FNYEAQ (reference sequence). CDR3 amino acids: CASSLAVTSGLTGELFF. DNA for the CDR3: TGTGCTAGCAGCTTAGCGGTGACTAGCGGGTTGACCGGGGAGCTGTTTTTT.